The rows below give T cell receptor beta chains drawn from one sample of a study of blood T cell repertoires in COVID-19. Here immunoSEQ multiplex PCR was the method, and the copy in TCRdb shows in-frame clones only, minus some. This sample has 65,000 to 80,000 clones; approximately 90% occur once, and the top ten carry 4% to 5.5%. Sequencing was performed on peripheral blood. The receptors come from a man between 50 and 59 years old with active COVID-19. Both conserved end residues are part of each CDR3. Fields, in order: V gene, clone size, D gene, J gene, CDR3 protein, CDR3 DNA. D genes are given only for firm matches. Part of the rows lack a size; the others show once, few, many or a class for expanded clones.

v_call: TRBV28
clone_size: -
d_call: -
j_call: TRBJ1-6
cdr3_aa: CASGFPYNSPLHF
cdr3_nt: TGTGCCAGCGGCTTTCCCTATAATTCACCCCTCCACTTT

v_call: TRBV2
clone_size: few
d_call: -
j_call: TRBJ1-4
cdr3_aa: CASKPLVTNEKLFF
cdr3_nt: TGTGCCAGCAAGCCGCTAGTAACTAATGAAAAACTGTTTTTT

v_call: TRBV2
clone_size: -
d_call: -
j_call: TRBJ2-1
cdr3_aa: CASSEGANYNEQFF
cdr3_nt: TGTGCCAGCAGTGAAGGGGCCAACTACAATGAGCAGTTCTTC

v_call: TRBV9
clone_size: -
d_call: -
j_call: TRBJ1-2
cdr3_aa: CASSVDGQSFYGYTF
cdr3_nt: TGTGCCAGCAGCGTAGACGGACAGAGCTTCTATGGCTACACCTTC

v_call: TRBV7-2
clone_size: -
d_call: TRBD2
j_call: TRBJ2-7
cdr3_aa: CASSSASGGSYEQYF
cdr3_nt: TGTGCCAGCAGCTCCGCTAGCGGGGGCTCCTACGAGCAGTACTTC

v_call: TRBV28
clone_size: few
d_call: TRBD1
j_call: TRBJ1-6
cdr3_aa: CASSLTGANSPLHF
cdr3_nt: TGTGCCAGCAGTTTAACAGGGGCCAATTCACCCCTCCACTTT

v_call: TRBV21-1
clone_size: -
d_call: -
j_call: TRBJ1-6
cdr3_aa: CASSRRYQGDNSPLHF
cdr3_nt: TGTGCCAGCAGCAGAAGATACCAGGGGGACAATTCACCCCTCCACTTT

v_call: TRBV2
clone_size: -
d_call: -
j_call: TRBJ1-4
cdr3_aa: CASSSTGRWEKLFF
cdr3_nt: TGTGCCAGCAGTTCGACTGGGAGGTGGGAAAAACTGTTTTTT

v_call: TRBV28
clone_size: -
d_call: -
j_call: TRBJ1-2
cdr3_aa: CASSLWPSRQLNYGYTF
cdr3_nt: TGTGCCAGCAGTTTGTGGCCCTCTAGACAGCTTAACTATGGCTACACCTTC

v_call: TRBV3-1/TRBV3-2
clone_size: -
d_call: -
j_call: TRBJ2-7
cdr3_aa: CASSQVPGGRPRVQYF
cdr3_nt: TGTGCCAGCAGCCAAGTCCCCGGGGGGCGGCCGCGGGTGCAGTACTTC

v_call: TRBV7-9
clone_size: -
d_call: -
j_call: TRBJ2-3
cdr3_aa: CASIGETSTDTQYF
cdr3_nt: TGTGCCAGCATTGGGGAGACTAGCACAGATACGCAGTATTTT

v_call: TRBV19
clone_size: once
d_call: TRBD2
j_call: TRBJ2-1
cdr3_aa: CASSLTSGGTYNEQFF
cdr3_nt: TGTGCCAGTAGTTTAACTAGCGGGGGGACCTACAATGAGCAGTTCTTC

v_call: TRBV6-2/TRBV6-3
clone_size: -
d_call: -
j_call: TRBJ2-7
cdr3_aa: CASSQLYEQYF
cdr3_nt: TGTGCCAGCAGCCAACTATACGAGCAGTACTTC

v_call: TRBV18
clone_size: -
d_call: -
j_call: TRBJ1-3
cdr3_aa: CASSPQESSGNTIYF
cdr3_nt: TGTGCCAGCTCACCACAGGAGAGCTCTGGAAACACCATATATTTT

v_call: TRBV9
clone_size: -
d_call: -
j_call: TRBJ2-1
cdr3_aa: CASSILAASYNEQFF
cdr3_nt: TGTGCCAGCAGTATCTTAGCGGCATCCTACAATGAGCAGTTCTTC

v_call: TRBV7-7
clone_size: -
d_call: TRBD2
j_call: TRBJ2-5
cdr3_aa: CASSKGLAGETQYF
cdr3_nt: TGTGCCAGCAGCAAGGGACTAGCGGGAGAGACCCAGTACTTC

v_call: TRBV6-5
clone_size: -
d_call: -
j_call: TRBJ2-3
cdr3_aa: CASSYSLSADTQYF
cdr3_nt: TGTGCCAGCAGTTACAGCCTGAGCGCAGATACGCAGTATTTT

v_call: TRBV7-2
clone_size: -
d_call: TRBD1
j_call: TRBJ2-7
cdr3_aa: CASSLRGGTGGYEQYF
cdr3_nt: TGTGCCAGCAGCTTAAGGGGTGGTACAGGGGGCTACGAGCAGTACTTC

v_call: TRBV5-1
clone_size: -
d_call: TRBD2
j_call: TRBJ2-3
cdr3_aa: CASKAGGTDTQYF
cdr3_nt: TGCGCCAGCAAGGCGGGAGGTACAGATACGCAGTATTTT

v_call: TRBV29-1
clone_size: once
d_call: -
j_call: TRBJ2-7
cdr3_aa: CSVTGGNRGSYEQYF
cdr3_nt: TGCAGCGTTACGGGGGGGAACAGGGGCTCCTACGAGCAGTACTTC

v_call: TRBV5-1
clone_size: -
d_call: -
j_call: TRBJ2-3
cdr3_aa: CASSLPTDTQYF
cdr3_nt: TGCGCCAGCAGCTTGCCTACAGATACGCAGTATTTT

v_call: TRBV7-9
clone_size: few
d_call: -
j_call: TRBJ1-6
cdr3_aa: CASSKAQDLVTTSPLHF
cdr3_nt: TGTGCCAGCAGCAAAGCGCAGGATTTAGTTACCACCTCACCCCTCCACTTT

v_call: TRBV5-6
clone_size: -
d_call: -
j_call: TRBJ1-6
cdr3_aa: CASSLGAGKNSPLHF
cdr3_nt: TGTGCCAGCAGCTTGGGCGCAGGGAAAAATTCACCCCTCCACTTT

v_call: TRBV7-2
clone_size: -
d_call: -
j_call: TRBJ2-2
cdr3_aa: CASSVDRGELFF
cdr3_nt: TGTGCCAGCAGCGTCGACAGGGGGGAGCTGTTTTTT

v_call: TRBV20-1
clone_size: -
d_call: -
j_call: TRBJ2-3
cdr3_aa: CSASFKDTQYF
cdr3_nt: TGCAGTGCTAGTTTTAAAGATACGCAGTATTTT

v_call: TRBV9
clone_size: -
d_call: TRBD2
j_call: TRBJ2-5
cdr3_aa: CASTPGLAGAQETQYF
cdr3_nt: TGTGCCAGCACCCCAGGACTAGCGGGGGCCCAAGAGACCCAGTACTTC

v_call: TRBV11-1
clone_size: once
d_call: TRBD2
j_call: TRBJ2-7
cdr3_aa: CASSLARGLAFTYEQYF
cdr3_nt: TGTGCCAGCAGCTTAGCAAGGGGACTAGCGTTTACCTACGAGCAGTACTTC

v_call: TRBV9
clone_size: -
d_call: -
j_call: TRBJ2-7
cdr3_aa: CASSPNYEQYF
cdr3_nt: TGTGCCAGCAGCCCTAACTACGAGCAGTACTTC

v_call: TRBV6-5
clone_size: -
d_call: TRBD2
j_call: TRBJ2-2
cdr3_aa: CASSLAGGAGELFF
cdr3_nt: TGTGCCAGCAGTCTAGCGGGAGGGGCCGGGGAGCTGTTTTTT

v_call: TRBV18
clone_size: -
d_call: TRBD1
j_call: TRBJ1-6
cdr3_aa: CASSKGTESPLHF
cdr3_nt: TGTGCCAGCTCAAAAGGGACAGAATCACCCCTCCACTTT

v_call: TRBV15
clone_size: -
d_call: -
j_call: TRBJ1-2
cdr3_aa: CATSAAGDGYTF
cdr3_nt: TGTGCCACCAGCGCGGCAGGGGATGGCTACACCTTC

v_call: TRBV19
clone_size: -
d_call: TRBD1
j_call: TRBJ1-6
cdr3_aa: CASRIGTGVGNSPLHF
cdr3_nt: TGTGCCAGTAGAATCGGGACAGGGGTCGGTAATTCACCCCTCCACTTT

v_call: TRBV7-9
clone_size: -
d_call: -
j_call: TRBJ2-3
cdr3_aa: CASSRGDGRGDTQYF
cdr3_nt: TGTGCCAGCAGCCGCGGGGACGGGCGCGGAGATACGCAGTATTTT

v_call: TRBV5-6
clone_size: -
d_call: -
j_call: TRBJ1-1
cdr3_aa: CASSLTGYTEAFF
cdr3_nt: TGTGCCAGCAGCTTGACAGGGTACACTGAAGCTTTCTTT

v_call: TRBV10-3
clone_size: -
d_call: -
j_call: TRBJ2-7
cdr3_aa: CAISESEGTYEQYF
cdr3_nt: TGTGCCATCAGTGAGTCGGAGGGGACCTACGAGCAGTACTTC

v_call: TRBV2
clone_size: -
d_call: TRBD2
j_call: TRBJ2-1
cdr3_aa: CASGRGTSGRGNEQFF
cdr3_nt: TGTGCCAGCGGGCGGGGGACTAGCGGGAGGGGGAATGAGCAGTTCTTC

v_call: TRBV19
clone_size: -
d_call: TRBD1
j_call: TRBJ2-7
cdr3_aa: CASSNLGQGADEQYF
cdr3_nt: TGTGCCAGTAGCAACCTGGGACAGGGGGCGGACGAGCAGTACTTC

v_call: TRBV3-1/TRBV3-2
clone_size: -
d_call: -
j_call: TRBJ1-1
cdr3_aa: CASSHSSRAFF
cdr3_nt: TGTGCCAGCAGCCACTCCTCGCGGGCTTTCTTT

v_call: TRBV7-9
clone_size: -
d_call: -
j_call: TRBJ2-3
cdr3_aa: CASSLLEGAFTDTQYF
cdr3_nt: TGTGCCAGCAGCTTACTGGAGGGGGCTTTCACAGATACGCAGTATTTT

v_call: TRBV28
clone_size: -
d_call: -
j_call: TRBJ2-7
cdr3_aa: CASSSLGREDDEQYF
cdr3_nt: TGTGCCAGCAGTTCCCTTGGCAGGGAGGACGACGAGCAGTACTTC

v_call: TRBV7-2
clone_size: -
d_call: TRBD1
j_call: TRBJ2-7
cdr3_aa: CASSASGTGTQYF
cdr3_nt: TGTGCCAGCAGCGCCTCCGGGACAGGGACGCAGTACTTC

v_call: TRBV7-8
clone_size: -
d_call: -
j_call: TRBJ2-1
cdr3_aa: CASSLVRGRGNEQFF
cdr3_nt: TGTGCCAGCAGCTTAGTGCGGGGCCGGGGCAATGAGCAGTTCTTC

v_call: TRBV3-1/TRBV3-2
clone_size: -
d_call: -
j_call: TRBJ2-7
cdr3_aa: CASSPTFCRGHPTYEQYF
cdr3_nt: TGTGCCAGCAGCCCTACCTTTTGTCGGGGACACCCCACCTACGAGCAGTACTTC

v_call: TRBV25-1
clone_size: once
d_call: -
j_call: TRBJ1-1
cdr3_aa: CASSAQGTEAFF
cdr3_nt: TGTGCCAGCAGTGCCCAGGGAACTGAAGCTTTCTTT

v_call: TRBV19
clone_size: -
d_call: -
j_call: TRBJ2-5
cdr3_aa: CASSPDREGQETQYF
cdr3_nt: TGTGCCAGTAGTCCGGACAGGGAGGGGCAAGAGACCCAGTACTTC

v_call: TRBV10-2
clone_size: -
d_call: TRBD1
j_call: TRBJ1-4
cdr3_aa: CASTSGSGTVEKLFF
cdr3_nt: TGCGCCAGCACAAGCGGATCCGGGACAGTTGAAAAACTGTTTTTT

v_call: TRBV2
clone_size: -
d_call: -
j_call: TRBJ1-1
cdr3_aa: CASRDDGGTEAFF
cdr3_nt: TGTGCCAGCAGGGACGACGGCGGGACTGAAGCTTTCTTT

v_call: TRBV6-2/TRBV6-3
clone_size: -
d_call: -
j_call: TRBJ1-1
cdr3_aa: CASSYGETTEAFF
cdr3_nt: TGTGCCAGCAGTTACGGAGAGACCACTGAAGCTTTCTTT

v_call: TRBV14
clone_size: -
d_call: -
j_call: TRBJ1-1
cdr3_aa: CASSPRLNTEAFF
cdr3_nt: TGTGCCAGCAGCCCCAGATTGAACACTGAAGCTTTCTTT

v_call: TRBV5-1
clone_size: -
d_call: TRBD2
j_call: TRBJ2-3
cdr3_aa: CASSFFLAGEANTQYF
cdr3_nt: TGCGCCAGCAGCTTTTTCCTAGCGGGGGAAGCGAATACGCAGTATTTT

v_call: TRBV11-3
clone_size: -
d_call: -
j_call: TRBJ2-1
cdr3_aa: CASSPRDNEQFF
cdr3_nt: TGTGCCAGCAGCCCACGGGACAATGAGCAGTTCTTC

v_call: TRBV30
clone_size: once
d_call: TRBD1
j_call: TRBJ1-2
cdr3_aa: CAWSGVTGAGGYTF
cdr3_nt: TGTGCCTGGAGTGGGGTGACAGGGGCGGGTGGCTACACCTTC

v_call: TRBV29-1
clone_size: -
d_call: TRBD1
j_call: TRBJ1-2
cdr3_aa: CSVGGQGALNYGYTF
cdr3_nt: TGCAGCGTTGGGGGACAGGGGGCCCTCAACTATGGCTACACCTTC

v_call: TRBV6-5
clone_size: -
d_call: TRBD1
j_call: TRBJ2-1
cdr3_aa: CASSYSGQGYNEQFF
cdr3_nt: TGTGCCAGCAGTTACTCGGGACAGGGGTACAATGAGCAGTTCTTC

v_call: TRBV7-9
clone_size: -
d_call: TRBD1
j_call: TRBJ1-3
cdr3_aa: CASSPGGSGNTIYF
cdr3_nt: TGTGCCAGCAGCCCAGGGGGTTCTGGAAACACCATATATTTT